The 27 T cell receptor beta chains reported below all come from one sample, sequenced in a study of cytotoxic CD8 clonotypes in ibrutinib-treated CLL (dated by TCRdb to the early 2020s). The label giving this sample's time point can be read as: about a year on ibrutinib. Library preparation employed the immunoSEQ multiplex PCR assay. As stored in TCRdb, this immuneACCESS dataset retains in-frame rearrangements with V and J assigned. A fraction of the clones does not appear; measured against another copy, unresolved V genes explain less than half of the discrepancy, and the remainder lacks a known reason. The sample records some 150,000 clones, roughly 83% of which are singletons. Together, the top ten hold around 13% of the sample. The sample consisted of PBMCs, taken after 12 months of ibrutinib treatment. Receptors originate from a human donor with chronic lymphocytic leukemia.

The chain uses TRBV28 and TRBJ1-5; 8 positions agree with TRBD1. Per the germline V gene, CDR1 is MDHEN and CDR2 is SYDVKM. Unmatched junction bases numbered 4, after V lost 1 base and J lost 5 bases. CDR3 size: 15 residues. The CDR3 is CASSLSTGEHQPQHF. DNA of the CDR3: TGTGCCAGCAGTTTATCGACAGGGGAGCATCAGCCCCAGCATTTT.

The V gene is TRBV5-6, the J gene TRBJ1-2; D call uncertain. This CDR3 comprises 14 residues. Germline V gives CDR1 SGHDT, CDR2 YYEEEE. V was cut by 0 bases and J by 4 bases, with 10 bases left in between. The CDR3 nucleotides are TGTGCCAGCAGCTTGGAGGGTCGGCTCTATGGCTACACCTTC. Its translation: CASSLEGRLYGYTF.

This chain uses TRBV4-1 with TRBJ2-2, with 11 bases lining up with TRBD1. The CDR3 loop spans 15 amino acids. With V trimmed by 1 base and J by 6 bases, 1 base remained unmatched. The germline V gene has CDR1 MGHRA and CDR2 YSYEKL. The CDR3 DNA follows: TGCGCCAGCAGCCAAGCGGGACAGGGGGCCGGGGAGCTGTTTTTT. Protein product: CASSQAGQGAGELFF.

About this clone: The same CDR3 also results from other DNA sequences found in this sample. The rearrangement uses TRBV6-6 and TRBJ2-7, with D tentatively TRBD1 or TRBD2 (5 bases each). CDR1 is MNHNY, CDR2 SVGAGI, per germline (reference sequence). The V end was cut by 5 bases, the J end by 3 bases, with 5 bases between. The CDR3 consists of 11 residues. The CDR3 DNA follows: TGTGCCAGCAGTGGGGGCTACGAGCAGTACTTC. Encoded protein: CASSGGYEQYF.

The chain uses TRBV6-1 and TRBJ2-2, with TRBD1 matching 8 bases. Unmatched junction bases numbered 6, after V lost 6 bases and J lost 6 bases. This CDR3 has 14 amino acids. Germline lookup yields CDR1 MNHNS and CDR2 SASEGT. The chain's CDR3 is CASRGQGGAGELFF. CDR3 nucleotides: TGTGCCAGCAGAGGACAGGGAGGCGCCGGGGAGCTGTTTTTT.

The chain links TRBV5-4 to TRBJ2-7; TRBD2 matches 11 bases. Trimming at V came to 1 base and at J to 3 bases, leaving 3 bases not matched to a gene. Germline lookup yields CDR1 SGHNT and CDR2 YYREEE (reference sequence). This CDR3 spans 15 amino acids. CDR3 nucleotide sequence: TGTGCCAGCAGCTTGCCCCTAGCGGGAGGCTACGAGCAGTACTTC. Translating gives CASSLPLAGGYEQYF.

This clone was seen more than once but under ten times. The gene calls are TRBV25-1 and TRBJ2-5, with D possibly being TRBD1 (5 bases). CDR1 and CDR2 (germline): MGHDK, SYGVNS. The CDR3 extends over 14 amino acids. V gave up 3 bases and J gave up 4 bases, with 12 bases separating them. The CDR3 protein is CASSDWGDRETQYF. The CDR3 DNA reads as TGTGCCAGCAGTGATTGGGGCGACCGAGAGACCCAGTACTTC.

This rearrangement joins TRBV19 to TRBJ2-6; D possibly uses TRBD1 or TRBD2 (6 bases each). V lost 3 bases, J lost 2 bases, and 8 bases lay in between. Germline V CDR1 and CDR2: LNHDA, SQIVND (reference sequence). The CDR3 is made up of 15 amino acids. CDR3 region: CASSIRGPGANVLTF. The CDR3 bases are TGTGCCAGTAGTATCCGGGGGCCTGGGGCCAACGTCCTGACTTTC.

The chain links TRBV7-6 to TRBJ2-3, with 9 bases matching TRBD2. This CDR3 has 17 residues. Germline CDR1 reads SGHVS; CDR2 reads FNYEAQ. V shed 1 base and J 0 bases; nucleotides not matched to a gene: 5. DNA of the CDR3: TGTGCCAGCAGCTTAGGGCCTAGCGGGACTAGCACAGATACGCAGTATTTT. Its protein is CASSLGPSGTSTDTQYF.

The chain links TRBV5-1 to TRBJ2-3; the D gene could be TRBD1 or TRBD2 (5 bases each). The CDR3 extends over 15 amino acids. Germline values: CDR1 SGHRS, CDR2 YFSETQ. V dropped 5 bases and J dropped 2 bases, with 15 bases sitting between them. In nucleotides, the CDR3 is TGCGCCAGCAGTGAGGGGCAGGGTTCCACAGATACGCAGTATTTT. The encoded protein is CASSEGQGSTDTQYF. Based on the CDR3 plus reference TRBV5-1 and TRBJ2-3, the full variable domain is KAGVTQTPRYLIKTRGQQVTLSCSPISGHRSVSWYQQTPGQGLQFLFEYFSETQRNKGNFPGRFSGRQFSNSRSEMNVSTLELGDSALYLCASSEGQGSTDTQYFGPGTRLTVL.

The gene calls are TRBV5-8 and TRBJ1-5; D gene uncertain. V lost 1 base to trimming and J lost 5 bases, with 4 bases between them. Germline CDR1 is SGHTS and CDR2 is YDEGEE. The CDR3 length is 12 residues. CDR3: CASSLRDQPQHF. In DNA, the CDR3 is TGTGCCAGCAGCTTGCGTGATCAGCCCCAGCATTTT. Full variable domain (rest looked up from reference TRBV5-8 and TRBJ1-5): EAGVTQSPTHLIKTRGQQATLRCSPISGHTSVYWYQQALGLGLQFLLWYDEGEERNRGNFPPRFSGRQFPNYSSELNVNALELEDSALYLCASSLRDQPQHFGDGTRLSIL.

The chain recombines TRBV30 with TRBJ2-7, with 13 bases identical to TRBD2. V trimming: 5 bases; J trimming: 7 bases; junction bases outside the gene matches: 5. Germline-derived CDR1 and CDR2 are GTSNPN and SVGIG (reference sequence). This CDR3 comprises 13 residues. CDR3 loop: CAWSKTSGGEQYF. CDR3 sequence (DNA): TGTGCCTGGTCAAAGACTAGCGGGGGGGAGCAGTACTTC.

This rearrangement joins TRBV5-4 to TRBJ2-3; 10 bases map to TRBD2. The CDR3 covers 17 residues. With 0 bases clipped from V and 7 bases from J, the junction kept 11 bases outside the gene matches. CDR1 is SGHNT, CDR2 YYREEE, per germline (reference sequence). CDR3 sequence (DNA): TGTGCCAGCAGCTTGGATAGGGCTAGCGGGAGTTTGAATACGCAGTATTTT. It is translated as CASSLDRASGSLNTQYF.

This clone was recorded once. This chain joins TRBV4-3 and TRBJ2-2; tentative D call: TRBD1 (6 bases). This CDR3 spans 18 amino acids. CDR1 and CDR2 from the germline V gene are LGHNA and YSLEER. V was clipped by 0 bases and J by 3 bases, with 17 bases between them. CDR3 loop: CASSQDMGTGFHTGELFF. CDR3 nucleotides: TGCGCCAGCAGCCAAGATATGGGAACAGGGTTCCACACCGGGGAGCTGTTTTTT.

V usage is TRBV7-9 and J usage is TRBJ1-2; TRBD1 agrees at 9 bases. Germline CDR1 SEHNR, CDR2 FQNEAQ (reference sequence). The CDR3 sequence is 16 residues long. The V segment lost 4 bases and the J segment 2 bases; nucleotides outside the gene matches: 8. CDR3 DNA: TGTGCCAGCAGCTCAGACCGGGACAGGGTGAACTATGGCTACACCTTC. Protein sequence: CASSSDRDRVNYGYTF. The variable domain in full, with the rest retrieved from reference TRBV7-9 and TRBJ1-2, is DTGVSQNPRHKITKRGQNVTFRCDPISEHNRLYWYRQTLGQGPEFLTYFQNEAQLEKSRLLSDRFSAERPKGSFSTLEIQRTEQGDSAMYLCASSSDRDRVNYGYTFGSGTRLTVV.

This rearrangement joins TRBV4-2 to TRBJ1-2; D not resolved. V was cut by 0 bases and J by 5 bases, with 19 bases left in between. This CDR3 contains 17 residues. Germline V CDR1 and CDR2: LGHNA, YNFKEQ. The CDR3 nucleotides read TGTGCCAGCAGCCAAGAGGGCCGCGAGTGGGTCCGGTATGGCTACACCTTC. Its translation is CASSQEGREWVRYGYTF.

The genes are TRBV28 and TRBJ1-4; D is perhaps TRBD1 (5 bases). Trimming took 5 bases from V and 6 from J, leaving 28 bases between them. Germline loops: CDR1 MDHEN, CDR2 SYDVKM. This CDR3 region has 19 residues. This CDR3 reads CASSRPFWGRTAGDEKLFF. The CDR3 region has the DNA TGTGCCAGCAGTCGACCGTTTTGGGGACGCACCGCGGGGGATGAAAAACTGTTTTTT.

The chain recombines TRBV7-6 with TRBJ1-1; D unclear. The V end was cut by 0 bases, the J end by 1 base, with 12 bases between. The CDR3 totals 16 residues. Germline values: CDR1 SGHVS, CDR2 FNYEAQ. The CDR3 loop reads CASSLAPGSKNTEAFF. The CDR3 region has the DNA TGTGCCAGCAGCTTAGCACCCGGGTCGAAGAACACTGAAGCTTTCTTT.

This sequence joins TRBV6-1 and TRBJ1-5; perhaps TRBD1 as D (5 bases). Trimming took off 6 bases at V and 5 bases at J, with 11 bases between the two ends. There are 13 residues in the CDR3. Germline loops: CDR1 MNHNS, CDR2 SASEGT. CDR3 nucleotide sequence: TGTGCCAGCAGGCCAGGGCAAGATCAGCCCCAGCATTTT. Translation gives CASRPGQDQPQHF.

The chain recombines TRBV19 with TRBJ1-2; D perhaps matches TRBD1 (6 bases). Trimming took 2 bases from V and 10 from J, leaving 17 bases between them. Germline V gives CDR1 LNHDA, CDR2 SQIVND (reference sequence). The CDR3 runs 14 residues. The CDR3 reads CASSITLTGGLYTF. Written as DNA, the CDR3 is TGTGCCAGTAGTATAACCCTGACAGGCGGCCTCTACACCTTC.

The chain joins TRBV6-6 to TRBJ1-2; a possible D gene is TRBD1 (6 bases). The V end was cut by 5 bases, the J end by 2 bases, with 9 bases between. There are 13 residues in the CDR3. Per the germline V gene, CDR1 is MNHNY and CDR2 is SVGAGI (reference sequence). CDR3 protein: CASSTGQNYGYTF. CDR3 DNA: TGTGCCAGCAGTACAGGACAGAACTATGGCTACACCTTC.

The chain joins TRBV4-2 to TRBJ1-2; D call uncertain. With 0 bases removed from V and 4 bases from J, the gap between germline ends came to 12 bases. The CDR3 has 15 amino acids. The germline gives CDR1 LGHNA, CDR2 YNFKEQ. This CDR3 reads CASSQDPSTTYGYTF. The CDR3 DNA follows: TGTGCCAGCAGCCAAGACCCCAGTACCACCTATGGCTACACCTTC.

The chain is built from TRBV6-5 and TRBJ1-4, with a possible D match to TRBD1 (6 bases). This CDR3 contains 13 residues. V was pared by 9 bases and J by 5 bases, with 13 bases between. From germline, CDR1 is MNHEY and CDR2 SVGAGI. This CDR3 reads CASGGGLNEKLFF. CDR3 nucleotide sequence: TGTGCCAGTGGGGGCGGACTGAATGAAAAACTGTTTTTT.

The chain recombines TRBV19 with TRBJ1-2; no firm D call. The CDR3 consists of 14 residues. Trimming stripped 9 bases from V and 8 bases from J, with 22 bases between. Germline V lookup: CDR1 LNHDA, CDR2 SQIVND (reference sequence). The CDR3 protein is CASRPGRPSEGYTF. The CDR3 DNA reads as TGTGCCAGCCGACCGGGAAGACCTTCCGAAGGCTACACCTTC.

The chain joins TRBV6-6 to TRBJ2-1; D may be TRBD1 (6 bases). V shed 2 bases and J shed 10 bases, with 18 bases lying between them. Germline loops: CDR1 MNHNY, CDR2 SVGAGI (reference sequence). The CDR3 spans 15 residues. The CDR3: CASSYQSSTGMEQFF. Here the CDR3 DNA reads TGTGCCAGCAGTTACCAATCCTCAACAGGGATGGAGCAGTTCTTC.

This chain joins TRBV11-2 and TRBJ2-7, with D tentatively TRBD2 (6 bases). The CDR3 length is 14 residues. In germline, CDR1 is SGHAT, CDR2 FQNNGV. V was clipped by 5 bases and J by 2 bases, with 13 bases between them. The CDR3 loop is CASSHPGLTYEQYF. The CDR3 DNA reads TGTGCCAGCAGCCACCCGGGACTTACCTACGAGCAGTACTTC.

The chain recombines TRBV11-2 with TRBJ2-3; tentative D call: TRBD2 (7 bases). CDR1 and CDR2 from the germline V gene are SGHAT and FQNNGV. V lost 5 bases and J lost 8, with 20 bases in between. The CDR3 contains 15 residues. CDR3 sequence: CASSRSLVRGGTQYF. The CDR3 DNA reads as TGTGCCAGCAGCCGATCGCTGGTGAGGGGGGGTACGCAGTATTTT.